This TCR beta chain was profiled in a study of T cell repertoires in cytomegalovirus infection. TCRdb ran MiXCR on the reads and lists one entry per CDR3 protein. Among under 200,000 distinct CDR3 sequences listed, about 20% were seen once. The CDR3 length is 13 residues. V was cut by 5 bases and J by 5 bases, with 12 bases left in between. Germline values: CDR1 MGHDK, CDR2 SYGVNS. There are a few counts of this clonotype. Its antigen is as yet unknown. The sample in question was CD8+ T cells from cultured PBMCs, obtained from culture after CMV antigen stimulation. The source is a human donor in good health (CMV status not recorded). Some clones in this sample may be carry-over from other donors' samples. The chain couples TRBV25-1 to TRBJ1-2; maybe TRBD1 (6 bases). CDR3 loop: CASSTGTRYGYTF. The CDR3 DNA reads as TGTGCCAGCAGTACCGGGACAAGATATGGCTACACCTTC.